The 21 T cell receptor beta chains given below trace back to one sample, sequenced in a study of vaccination effects on CD4 cells after COVID-19. Repertoires were generated with immunoSEQ multiplex PCR, while TCRdb's copy carries only in-frame clones and drops some. Of about 35,000 clones listed, around 80% are singletons. Antigen-specific CD4+ T cells were expanded with viral peptide pools in the ViraFEST assay before sequencing. Following culture for about ten days, CD4+ T cells were isolated. Two doses of either BNT162b2 or mRNA-1273 were given to each participant. Their recognized antigens are unknown. The source material was CD4+ T cells from PBMCs cultured with HCoV-NL63 spike peptides, sampled after COVID-19 vaccination. These receptors came from a human donor who received a COVID-19 vaccine. Some clones in this sample may be carry-over from other donors' samples.

This clone was detected once. This sequence joins TRBV10-3 and TRBJ2-7, with 9 nucleotides matching TRBD1. Germline lookup yields CDR1 ENHRY and CDR2 SYGVKD. The CDR3 has 15 amino acids. With 4 bases clipped from V and 1 base from J, the junction kept 5 bases outside the gene matches. CDR3 region: CAISAGQGRSYEQYV. CDR3 nucleotide sequence: TGTGCCATCAGTGCCGGACAGGGGAGGTCCTACGAGCAGTACGTC.

This clone was detected a few times. This chain joins TRBV5-8 and TRBJ1-1, with a weak D call TRBD1 (5 bases). V shed 3 bases and J shed 5 bases, with 14 bases lying between them. The CDR3 extends over 14 amino acids. Looked up from germline, CDR1 is SGHTS and CDR2 is YDEGEE. The CDR3 DNA reads as TGTGCCAGCAGCTCCGGGACCGGGGGGACTGAAGCTTTCTTT. As protein: CASSSGTGGTEAFF.

This clone has a handful of counts. The chain uses TRBV19 and TRBJ2-7, with D possibly TRBD2 on 6 matching bases. This CDR3 contains 14 residues. Trimming pared 8 bases from V and 0 bases from J, leaving 14 bases between. Looked up from germline, CDR1 is LNHDA and CDR2 is SQIVND (reference sequence). CDR3 residues: CASQIRGASYEQYV. The CDR3 bases are TGTGCCAGTCAGATACGCGGGGCCTCCTACGAGCAGTACGTC.

The sample holds a few counts of this clone. This chain connects TRBV9 to TRBJ2-3; D not certain. Trimming took off 3 bases at V and 0 bases at J, with 8 bases between the two ends. CDR3 size: 14 residues. Germline V lookup: CDR1 SGDLS, CDR2 YYNGEE. The CDR3 sequence is CASSAAKSTDTQYF. For the CDR3, the DNA is TGTGCCAGCAGCGCTGCAAAAAGCACAGATACGCAGTATTTT.

There are a few counts of this clone. The rearrangement joins TRBV7-9 to TRBJ2-5; the D call may be TRBD1 or TRBD2 (5 bases each). Germline CDR1 is SEHNR and CDR2 is FQNEAQ (reference sequence). The CDR3 totals 14 residues. Trimming left V 2 bases short and J 6 bases short, with 13 bases between. The CDR3 loop is CASSLSSGTQTQYF. The CDR3 nucleotides are TGTGCCAGCAGCTTAAGCTCGGGGACGCAGACCCAGTACTTC.

The rearrangement links TRBV6-4 to TRBJ1-2; unclear D gene. V dropped 0 bases and J dropped 2 bases, with 10 bases sitting between them. The germline V gene encodes CDR1 MRHNA and CDR2 SNTAGT. This CDR3 comprises 15 residues. CDR3 in DNA: TGTGCCAGCAGTGACTCCCGAAGACGGAACTATGGCTACACCTTC. It codes for CASSDSRRRNYGYTF.

The J gene is TRBJ2-3, the V gene TRBV24-1; no firm D call. Germline CDR1 and CDR2: KGHDR and SFDVKD. Trimming left V 7 bases short and J 1 base short, with 14 bases between. The CDR3 totals 15 residues. CDR3 nucleotide sequence: TGTGCCACCAGCCACCCCAAAAGGGGCACAGATACGCAGTATTTT. Amino acid sequence: CATSHPKRGTDTQYF.

The V call is TRBV9, the J call TRBJ1-4; D possibly corresponds to TRBD1 (5 bases). V was clipped by 4 bases and J by 7 bases, with 14 bases between them. The CDR3 covers 14 residues. Germline CDR1 SGDLS, CDR2 YYNGEE. DNA of the CDR3: TGTGCCAGCAGCCCCTTTGGGGGAGGTGAAAAACTGTTTTTT. It is translated as CASSPFGGGEKLFF.

CDR3 sequence (DNA): TGCGCCAGCAGCGGTGGGACAGGTTCAGGGATATCCAATCAGTTCTTC. Translating gives CASSGGTGSGISNQFF. The chain employs TRBV5-1 and TRBJ2-1, with TRBD1 matching 8 bases. Germline V gives CDR1 SGHRS, CDR2 YFSETQ. The trim removed 4 bases at V and 13 bases at J, leaving 19 bases unmatched. The CDR3 runs to 16 residues.

V gene TRBV7-3 combines with J gene TRBJ2-3; D unresolved. Looked up from germline, CDR1 is SGHTA and CDR2 is FQGTGA. The CDR3 sequence is 12 residues long. Deletions cut 3 bases from V and 3 bases from J, with 4 bases between. The CDR3 coding sequence is TGTGCCAGCAGCTTTAGGACAGATACGCAGTATTTT. This translates into CASSFRTDTQYF.

This chain joins TRBV27 and TRBJ2-2; D unresolved. Germline V CDR1 and CDR2: MNHEY, SMNVEV (reference sequence). V lost 5 bases, J lost 2 bases, and 9 bases lay in between. The CDR3 has 14 residues. Here the CDR3 reads CASSRRPNTGELFF. As DNA, the CDR3 is TGTGCCAGCAGTCGCCGCCCTAACACCGGGGAGCTGTTTTTT.

The chain links TRBV7-9 to TRBJ1-5, with D tentatively TRBD1 (5 bases). Trimming removed 5 bases at V and 9 bases at J, with 8 bases between. The V gene's germline CDR1 is SEHNR and CDR2 FQNEAQ (reference sequence). CDR3 length: 11 amino acids. This CDR3 reads CASSQGGPQHF. In nucleotides, the CDR3 is TGTGCCAGCAGCCAGGGTGGGCCCCAGCATTTT.

The chain links TRBV5-5 to TRBJ1-4; D is ambiguous. V gave up 1 base and J gave up 8 bases, with 12 bases separating them. The CDR3 sequence is 14 residues long. Germline V lookup: CDR1 SGHKS, CDR2 YYEKEE (reference sequence). CDR3 nucleotides: TGTGCCAGCAGCTTGCTGGCGACCGACGAAAAACTGTTTTTT. It codes for CASSLLATDEKLFF.

The chain is built from TRBV6-5 and TRBJ2-6; D possibly corresponds to TRBD1 (5 bases). The ends were cut back, 5 bases at V and 2 bases at J, with 10 bases in the middle. This CDR3 spans 15 amino acids. Germline V CDR1 and CDR2: MNHEY, SVGAGI. The CDR3 here is CASSRQSPGANVLTF. The CDR3 nucleotides are TGTGCCAGCAGTAGACAGTCACCTGGGGCCAACGTCCTGACTTTC.

The chain links TRBV11-3 to TRBJ2-2, with 11 positions matching TRBD1. After removal of 1 base from V and 5 bases from J, the junction contained 3 bases not matched to a gene. CDR3 length: 16 residues. Germline V gene lookup returns CDR1 SGHNT and CDR2 YENEEA. The CDR3 bases are TGTGCCAGCAGCTTAGGGACAGGGGGCCCGACCGGGGAGCTGTTTTTT. The encoded protein is CASSLGTGGPTGELFF.

This chain links TRBV29-1 with TRBJ1-2, with D possibly matching TRBD1 (6 bases). Germline lookup yields CDR1 SQVTM and CDR2 ANQGSEA. V lost 5 bases and J lost 4, with 8 bases in between. The CDR3 has 11 amino acids. CDR3 sequence (DNA): TGCAGCGTTCGGACAGTCTATGGCTACACCTTC. This translates into CSVRTVYGYTF.

The V call is TRBV3-1 (or the pseudogene TRBV3-2), the J call TRBJ2-5; D might be TRBD2 (6 bases). From germline, CDR1 is LGHDT and CDR2 YNNKEL (reference sequence). V gave up 5 bases and J gave up 2 bases, with 9 bases separating them. The CDR3 has 13 residues. Here the CDR3 DNA reads TGTGCCAGCAGCGGGACTGTACAAGAGACCCAGTACTTC. It specifies CASSGTVQETQYF.

CDR3 sequence (DNA): TGTGCCAGCAGCGTAGGGCCTCTCACCACTGAAGCTTTCTTT. Amino acids: CASSVGPLTTEAFF. The rearrangement joins TRBV9 to TRBJ1-1; no clear D gene. The CDR3 is 14 amino acids. Looked up from germline, CDR1 is SGDLS and CDR2 is YYNGEE. V dropped 0 bases and J dropped 4 bases, with 10 bases sitting between them.

The gene calls are TRBV11-3 and TRBJ2-2; D ambiguous. With 1 base removed from V and 5 bases from J, the gap between germline ends came to 5 bases. This CDR3 spans 13 amino acids. Germline lookup yields CDR1 SGHNT and CDR2 YENEEA. The DNA of the CDR3 is TGTGCCAGCAGCTTAGCCAATACCGGGGAGCTGTTTTTT. Translation: CASSLANTGELFF.

This clone is medium-sized in the sample. The chain recombines TRBV5-1 with TRBJ1-5; 9 positions agree with TRBD1. CDR3 length equals 16 residues. Germline-derived CDR1 and CDR2 are SGHRS and YFSETQ. Trimming at V came to 1 base and at J to 6 bases, leaving 8 bases not matched to a gene. CDR3 DNA: TGCGCCAGCAGCTTGTCCCCGGGACAGGGCACTCAGCCCCAGCATTTT. Encoded protein: CASSLSPGQGTQPQHF.

The J gene is TRBJ2-1, the V gene TRBV7-2; possibly TRBD2 for D (5 bases). Germline-derived CDR1 and CDR2 are SGHTA and FQGNSA. Trimming left V 7 bases short and J 5 bases short, with 18 bases between. The CDR3 has 15 residues. The CDR3 protein is CASTPVRGKDNEQFF. The CDR3 nucleotides read TGTGCCAGCACCCCAGTGAGAGGGAAAGACAATGAGCAGTTCTTC.